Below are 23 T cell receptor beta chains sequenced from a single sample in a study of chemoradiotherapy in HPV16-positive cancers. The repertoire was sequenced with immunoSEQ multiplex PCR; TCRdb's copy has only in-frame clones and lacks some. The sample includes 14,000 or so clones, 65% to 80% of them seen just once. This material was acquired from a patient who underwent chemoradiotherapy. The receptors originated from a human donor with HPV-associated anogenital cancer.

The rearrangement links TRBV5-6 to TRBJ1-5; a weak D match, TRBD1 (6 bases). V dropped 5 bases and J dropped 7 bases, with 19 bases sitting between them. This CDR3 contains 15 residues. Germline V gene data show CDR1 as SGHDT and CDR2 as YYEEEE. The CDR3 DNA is TGTGCCAGCAGGCCTGATAAGGGGGGCCGGCAGCCCCAGCATTTT. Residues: CASRPDKGGRQPQHF.

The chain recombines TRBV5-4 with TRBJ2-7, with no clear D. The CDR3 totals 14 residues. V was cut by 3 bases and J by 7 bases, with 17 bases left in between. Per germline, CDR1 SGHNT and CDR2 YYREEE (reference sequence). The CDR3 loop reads CASSSTNPALEQYF. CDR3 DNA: TGTGCCAGCAGCTCTACAAATCCGGCACTAGAGCAGTACTTC.

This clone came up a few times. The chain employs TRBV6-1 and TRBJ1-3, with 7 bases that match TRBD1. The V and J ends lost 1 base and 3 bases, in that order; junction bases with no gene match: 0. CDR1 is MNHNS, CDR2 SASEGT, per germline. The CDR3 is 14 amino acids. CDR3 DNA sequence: TGTGCCAGCAGTGAAGGACAGGGTGGAAACACCATATATTTT. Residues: CASSEGQGGNTIYF.

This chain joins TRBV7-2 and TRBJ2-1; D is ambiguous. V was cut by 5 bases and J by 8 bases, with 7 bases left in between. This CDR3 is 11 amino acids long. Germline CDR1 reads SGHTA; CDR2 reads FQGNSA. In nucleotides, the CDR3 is TGTGCCAGCAGCCCCTGGCATGAGCAGTTCTTC. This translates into CASSPWHEQFF.

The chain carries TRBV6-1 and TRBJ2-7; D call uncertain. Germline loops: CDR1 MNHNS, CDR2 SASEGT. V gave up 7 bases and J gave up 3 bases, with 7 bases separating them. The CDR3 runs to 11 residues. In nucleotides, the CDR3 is TGTGCCAGCACCTACAGCTACGAGCAGTACTTC. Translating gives CASTYSYEQYF.

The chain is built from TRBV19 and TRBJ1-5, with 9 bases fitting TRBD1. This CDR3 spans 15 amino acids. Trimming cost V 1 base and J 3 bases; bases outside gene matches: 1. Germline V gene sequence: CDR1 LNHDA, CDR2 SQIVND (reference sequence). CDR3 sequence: CASSIAQGANQPQHF. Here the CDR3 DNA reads TGTGCCAGTAGTATAGCACAGGGGGCCAATCAGCCCCAGCATTTT.

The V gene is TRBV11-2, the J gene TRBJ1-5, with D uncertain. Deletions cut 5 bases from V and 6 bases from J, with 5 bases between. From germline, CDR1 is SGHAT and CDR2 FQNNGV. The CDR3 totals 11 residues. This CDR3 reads CASSPVQPQHF. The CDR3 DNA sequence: TGTGCCAGCAGCCCCGTTCAGCCCCAGCATTTT.

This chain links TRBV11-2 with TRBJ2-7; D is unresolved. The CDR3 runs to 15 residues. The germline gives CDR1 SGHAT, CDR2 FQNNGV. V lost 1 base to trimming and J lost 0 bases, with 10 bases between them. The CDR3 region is CASSLGPASSYEQYF. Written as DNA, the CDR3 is TGTGCCAGCAGCTTAGGCCCCGCTAGCTCCTACGAGCAGTACTTC. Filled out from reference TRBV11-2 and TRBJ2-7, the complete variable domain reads EAGVAQSPRYKIIEKRQSVAFWCNPISGHATLYWYQQILGQGPKLLIQFQNNGVVDDSQLPKDRFSAERLKGVDSTLKIQPAKLEDSAVYLCASSLGPASSYEQYFGPGTRLTVT.

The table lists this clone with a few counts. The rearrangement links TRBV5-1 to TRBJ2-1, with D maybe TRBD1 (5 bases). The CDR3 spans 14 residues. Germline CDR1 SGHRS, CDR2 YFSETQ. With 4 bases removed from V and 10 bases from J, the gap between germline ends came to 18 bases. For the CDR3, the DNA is TGCGCCAGCAGCGCAGATCTTCAAGGACAAGAGCAGTTCTTC. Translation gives CASSADLQGQEQFF. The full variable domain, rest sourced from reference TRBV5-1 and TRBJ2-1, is KAGVTQTPRYLIKTRGQQVTLSCSPISGHRSVSWYQQTPGQGLQFLFEYFSETQRNKGNFPGRFSGRQFSNSRSEMNVSTLELGDSALYLCASSADLQGQEQFFGPGTRLTVL.

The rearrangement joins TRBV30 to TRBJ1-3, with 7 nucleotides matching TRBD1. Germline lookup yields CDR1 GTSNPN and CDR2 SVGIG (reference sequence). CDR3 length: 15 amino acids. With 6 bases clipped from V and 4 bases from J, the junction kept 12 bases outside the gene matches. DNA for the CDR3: TGTGCCTGTGCCTTGGGACAGAATCCCGGAAACACCATATATTTT. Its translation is CACALGQNPGNTIYF. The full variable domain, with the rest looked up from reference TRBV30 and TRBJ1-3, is SQTIHQWPATLVQPVGSPLSLECTVEGTSNPNLYWYRQAAGRGLQLLFYSVGIGQISSEVPQNLSASRPQDRQFILSSKKLLLSDSGFYLCACALGQNPGNTIYFGEGSWLTVV.

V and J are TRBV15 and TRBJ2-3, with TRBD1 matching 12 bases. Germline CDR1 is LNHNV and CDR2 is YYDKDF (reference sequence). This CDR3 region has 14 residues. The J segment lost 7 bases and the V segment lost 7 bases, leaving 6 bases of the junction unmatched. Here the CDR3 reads CATTGTGGENTQYF. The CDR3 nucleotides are TGTGCCACCACTGGGACAGGGGGCGAAAATACGCAGTATTTT. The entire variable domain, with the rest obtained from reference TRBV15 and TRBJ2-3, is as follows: DAMVIQNPRYQVTQFGKPVTLSCSQTLNHNVMYWYQQKSSQAPKLLFHYYDKDFNNEADTPDNFQSRRPNTSFCFLDIRSPGLGDTAMYLCATTGTGGENTQYFGPGTRLTVL.

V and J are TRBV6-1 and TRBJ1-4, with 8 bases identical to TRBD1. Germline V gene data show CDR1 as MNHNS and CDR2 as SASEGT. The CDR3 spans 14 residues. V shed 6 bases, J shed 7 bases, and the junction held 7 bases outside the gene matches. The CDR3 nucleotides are TGTGCCAGCAGGTCCGGGACAGGTCCTGAAAAACTGTTTTTT. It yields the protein CASRSGTGPEKLFF.

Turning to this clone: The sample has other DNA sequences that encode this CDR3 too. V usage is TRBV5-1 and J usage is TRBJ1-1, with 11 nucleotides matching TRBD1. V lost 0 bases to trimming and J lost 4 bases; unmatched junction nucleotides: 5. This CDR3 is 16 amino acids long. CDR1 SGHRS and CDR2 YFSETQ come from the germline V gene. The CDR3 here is CASSLGTGGFGTEAFF. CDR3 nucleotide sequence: TGCGCCAGCAGCTTGGGGACAGGGGGCTTCGGCACTGAAGCTTTCTTT. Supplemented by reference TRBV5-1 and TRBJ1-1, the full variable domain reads KAGVTQTPRYLIKTRGQQVTLSCSPISGHRSVSWYQQTPGQGLQFLFEYFSETQRNKGNFPGRFSGRQFSNSRSEMNVSTLELGDSALYLCASSLGTGGFGTEAFFGQGTRLTVV.

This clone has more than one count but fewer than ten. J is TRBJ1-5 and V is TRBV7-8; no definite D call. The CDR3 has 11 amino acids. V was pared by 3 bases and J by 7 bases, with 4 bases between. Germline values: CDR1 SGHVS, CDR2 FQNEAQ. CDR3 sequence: CASSFEQPQHF. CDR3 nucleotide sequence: TGTGCCAGCAGCTTTGAACAGCCCCAGCATTTT.

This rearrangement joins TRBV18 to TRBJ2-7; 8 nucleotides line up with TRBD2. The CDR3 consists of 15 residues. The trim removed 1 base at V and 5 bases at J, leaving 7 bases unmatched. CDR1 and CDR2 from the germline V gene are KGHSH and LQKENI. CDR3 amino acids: CASSPQSGSFNEQYF. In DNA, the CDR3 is TGTGCCAGCTCACCACAGAGCGGGAGTTTCAACGAGCAGTACTTC.

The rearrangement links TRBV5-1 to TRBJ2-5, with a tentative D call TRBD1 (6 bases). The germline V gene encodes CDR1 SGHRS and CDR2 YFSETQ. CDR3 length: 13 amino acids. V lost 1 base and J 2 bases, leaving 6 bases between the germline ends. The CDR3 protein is CASSLRGQETQYF. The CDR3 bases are TGCGCCAGCAGCTTGAGGGGGCAAGAGACCCAGTACTTC. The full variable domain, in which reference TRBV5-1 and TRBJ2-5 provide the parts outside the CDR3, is KAGVTQTPRYLIKTRGQQVTLSCSPISGHRSVSWYQQTPGQGLQFLFEYFSETQRNKGNFPGRFSGRQFSNSRSEMNVSTLELGDSALYLCASSLRGQETQYFGPGTRLLVL.

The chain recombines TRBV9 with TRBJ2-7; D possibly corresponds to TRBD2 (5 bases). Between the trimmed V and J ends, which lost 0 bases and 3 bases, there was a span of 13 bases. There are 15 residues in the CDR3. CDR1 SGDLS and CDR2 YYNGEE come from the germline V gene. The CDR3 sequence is CASSVDGAVGYEQYF. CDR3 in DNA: TGTGCCAGCAGCGTAGACGGAGCGGTAGGCTACGAGCAGTACTTC.

The CDR3 region is CAFGDSPITAFF. CDR3 DNA: TGTGCCTTTGGGGACAGCCCTATTACGGCTTTCTTT. The gene calls are TRBV10-3 and TRBJ1-1; 7 bases line up with TRBD1. Germline lookup yields CDR1 ENHRY and CDR2 SYGVKD. V gave up 11 bases and J gave up 11 bases; unmatched junction bases: 14. CDR3 length: 12 amino acids.

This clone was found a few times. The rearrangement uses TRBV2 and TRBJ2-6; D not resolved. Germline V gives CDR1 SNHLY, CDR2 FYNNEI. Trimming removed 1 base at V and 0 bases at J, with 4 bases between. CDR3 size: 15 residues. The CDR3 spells CASSEVRSGANVLTF. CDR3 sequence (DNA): TGTGCCAGCAGTGAAGTGCGCTCTGGGGCCAACGTCCTGACTTTC.

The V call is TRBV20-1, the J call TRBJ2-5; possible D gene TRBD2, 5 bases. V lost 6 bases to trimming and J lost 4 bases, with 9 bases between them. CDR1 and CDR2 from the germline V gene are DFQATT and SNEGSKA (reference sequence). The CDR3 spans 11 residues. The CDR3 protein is CSAVRGETQYF. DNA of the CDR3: TGCAGTGCGGTACGGGGAGAGACCCAGTACTTC.

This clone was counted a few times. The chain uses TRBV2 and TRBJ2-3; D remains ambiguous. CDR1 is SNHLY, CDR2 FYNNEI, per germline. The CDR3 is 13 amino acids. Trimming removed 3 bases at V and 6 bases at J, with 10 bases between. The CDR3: CASSDGRLDTQYF. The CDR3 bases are TGTGCCAGCAGTGACGGTCGCTTGGATACGCAGTATTTT.

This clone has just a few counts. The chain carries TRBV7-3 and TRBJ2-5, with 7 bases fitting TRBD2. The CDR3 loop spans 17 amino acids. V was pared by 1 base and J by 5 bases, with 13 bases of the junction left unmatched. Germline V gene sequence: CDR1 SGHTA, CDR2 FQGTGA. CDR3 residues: CASSLNPWGGGTETQYF. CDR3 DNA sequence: TGTGCCAGCAGCTTAAATCCCTGGGGCGGGGGAACGGAGACCCAGTACTTC.

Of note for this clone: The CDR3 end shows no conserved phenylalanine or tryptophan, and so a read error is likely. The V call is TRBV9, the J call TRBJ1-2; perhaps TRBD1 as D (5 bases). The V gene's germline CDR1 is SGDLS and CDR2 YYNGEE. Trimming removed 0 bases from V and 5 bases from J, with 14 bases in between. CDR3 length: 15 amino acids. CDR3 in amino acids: CASSVGPGMNYGYTL. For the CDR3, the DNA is TGTGCCAGCAGCGTAGGTCCAGGGATGAATTATGGCTACACCCTC.